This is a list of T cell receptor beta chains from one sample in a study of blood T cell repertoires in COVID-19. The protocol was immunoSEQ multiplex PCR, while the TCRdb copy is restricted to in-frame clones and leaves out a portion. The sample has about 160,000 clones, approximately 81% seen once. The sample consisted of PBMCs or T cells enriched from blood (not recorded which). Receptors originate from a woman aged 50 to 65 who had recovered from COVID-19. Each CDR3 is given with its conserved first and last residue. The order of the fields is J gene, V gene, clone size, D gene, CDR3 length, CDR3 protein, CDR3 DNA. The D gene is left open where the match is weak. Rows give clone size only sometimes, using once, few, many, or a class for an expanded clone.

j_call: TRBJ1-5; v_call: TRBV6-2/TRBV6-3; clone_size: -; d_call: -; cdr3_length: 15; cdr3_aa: CASSPGPPRNQPQHF; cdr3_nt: TGTGCCAGCAGCCCGGGGCCCCCCCGCAATCAGCCCCAGCATTTT
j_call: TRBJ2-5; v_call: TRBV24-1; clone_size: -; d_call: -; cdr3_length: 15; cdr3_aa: CATSGGGAGQETQYF; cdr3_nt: TGTGCCACCAGTGGGGGAGGTGCCGGGCAAGAGACCCAGTACTTC
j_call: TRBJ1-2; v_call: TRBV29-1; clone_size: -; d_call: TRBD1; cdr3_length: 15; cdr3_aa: CSVEAPGRGKDGYTF; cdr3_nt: TGCAGCGTTGAAGCCCCTGGCAGGGGGAAGGATGGCTACACCTTC
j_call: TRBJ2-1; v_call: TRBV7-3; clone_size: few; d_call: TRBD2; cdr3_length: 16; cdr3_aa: CASSLPGLAGTNEQFF; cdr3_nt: TGTGCCAGCAGCCTGCCGGGACTAGCGGGCACCAATGAGCAGTTCTTC
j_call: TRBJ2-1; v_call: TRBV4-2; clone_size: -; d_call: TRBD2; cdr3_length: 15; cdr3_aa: CASSHERGSYNEQFF; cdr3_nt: TGTGCCAGCAGCCACGAGCGGGGGTCCTACAATGAGCAGTTCTTC
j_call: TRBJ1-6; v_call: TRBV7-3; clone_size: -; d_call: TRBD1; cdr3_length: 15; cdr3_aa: CASSLIGTGGSPLHF; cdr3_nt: TGTGCCAGCAGCTTAATCGGGACAGGGGGTTCACCCCTCCACTTT
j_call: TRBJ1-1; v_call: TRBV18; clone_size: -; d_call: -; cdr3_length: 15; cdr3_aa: CASSPPPPGSTEAFF; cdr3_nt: TGTGCCAGCTCACCACCCCCCCCCGGGTCCACTGAAGCTTTCTTT
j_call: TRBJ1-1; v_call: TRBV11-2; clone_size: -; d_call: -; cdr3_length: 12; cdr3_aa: CASSLMVGEAFF; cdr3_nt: TGTGCCAGCAGCTTAATGGTTGGCGAAGCTTTCTTT
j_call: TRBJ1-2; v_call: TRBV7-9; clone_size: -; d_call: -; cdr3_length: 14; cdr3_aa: CASSFTDTNYGYTF; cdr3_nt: TGTGCCAGCAGCTTTACCGACACAAACTATGGCTACACCTTC
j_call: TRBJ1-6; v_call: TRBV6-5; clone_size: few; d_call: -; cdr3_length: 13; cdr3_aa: CASSYSGGAPLHF; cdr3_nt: TGTGCCAGCAGTTACTCAGGGGGGGCACCCCTCCACTTT
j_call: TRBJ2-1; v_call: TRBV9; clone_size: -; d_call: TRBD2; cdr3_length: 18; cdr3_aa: CASSVGLPAGELSNEQFF; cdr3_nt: TGTGCCAGCAGCGTAGGCCTTCCAGCGGGAGAGCTTAGTAATGAGCAGTTCTTC
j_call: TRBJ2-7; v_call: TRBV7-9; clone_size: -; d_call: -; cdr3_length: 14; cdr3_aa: CASSSGTPTGEQYF; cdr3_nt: TGTGCCAGCAGCTCCGGGACTCCAACGGGCGAGCAGTACTTC
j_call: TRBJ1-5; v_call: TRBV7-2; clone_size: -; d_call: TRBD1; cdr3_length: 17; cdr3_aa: CASSLGQRTGRNQPQHF; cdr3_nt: TGTGCCAGCAGCTTAGGTCAGAGGACAGGGCGCAATCAGCCCCAGCATTTT
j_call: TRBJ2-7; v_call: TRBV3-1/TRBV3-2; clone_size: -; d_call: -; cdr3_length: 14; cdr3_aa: CASSQEGGRYEQYF; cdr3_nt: TGTGCCAGCAGCCAAGAGGGGGGACGATACGAGCAGTACTTC